Below, 12 T cell receptor beta chains from the same sample are listed, as sequenced in a study of Ad26.COV2.S vaccination and SARS-CoV-2 variants. TCRdb's copy holds only in-frame clones and misses some; the assay was immunoSEQ multiplex PCR. Of some 640,000 clones in the sample, about 89% were seen once. The treatment denotes: about 20 received Ad26.COV2.S at low or high dose, single or two shots; about five received placebo; per-sample allocation not given. Following the first vaccine or placebo injection, samples were taken on day 63. The sample here was peripheral blood, taken in a trial of Ad26.COV2.S vaccine versus placebo. These receptors all stem from a person aged 18-60 years who received the Ad26.COV2.S COVID-19 vaccine or a placebo.

The rearrangement uses TRBV30 and TRBJ1-3; TRBD1 is a possible D gene (6 bases). The ends were cut back, 7 bases at V and 0 bases at J, with 10 bases in the middle. The CDR3 extends over 13 amino acids. From germline, CDR1 is GTSNPN and CDR2 SVGIG (reference sequence). CDR3 protein: CAFGQSSGNTIYF. The CDR3 bases are TGTGCCTTCGGACAGAGCTCTGGAAACACCATATATTTT.

V is TRBV11-1 and J is TRBJ2-4; D is undetermined. The CDR3 is made up of 15 amino acids. In germline, CDR1 is SGHAT, CDR2 FQDESV (reference sequence). V dropped 5 bases and J dropped 1 base, with 12 bases sitting between them. The CDR3 DNA reads as TGTGCCAGCAGCCCGGCCCGGACGGCCAAAAACATTCAGTACTTC. Its protein product is CASSPARTAKNIQYF. The entire variable domain, with the rest obtained from reference TRBV11-1 and TRBJ2-4, is as follows: EAEVAQSPRYKITEKSQAVAFWCDPISGHATLYWYRQILGQGPELLVQFQDESVVDDSQLPKDRFSAERLKGVDSTLKIQPAELGDSAMYLCASSPARTAKNIQYFGAGTRLSVL.

The chain carries TRBV3-1 (or the pseudogene TRBV3-2) and TRBJ1-6; 8 positions agree with TRBD1. J lost 7 bases, V lost 0 bases, and 5 bases had no gene match. The CDR3 totals 16 residues. CDR1 is LGHDT, CDR2 YNNKEL, per germline (reference sequence). This CDR3 is CASSQDTGQANSPLHF. CDR3 nucleotides: TGTGCCAGCAGCCAAGATACGGGACAGGCAAATTCACCCCTCCACTTT.

CDR3 in amino acids: CASSEHGGRGTYNSPLHF. As DNA, the CDR3 is TGTGCCAGCAGTGAACATGGCGGCAGGGGTACCTATAATTCACCCCTCCACTTT. The rearrangement uses TRBV6-1 and TRBJ1-6; tentatively, D is TRBD1 (6 bases). Germline loops: CDR1 MNHNS, CDR2 SASEGT. V lost 2 bases and J 2 bases, leaving 16 bases between the germline ends. The length of the CDR3 is 18 residues.

This clone was observed once. The J gene is TRBJ2-1, the V gene TRBV7-3, with D hard to call. Trimming took 6 bases from V and 6 from J, leaving 18 bases between them. The CDR3 is 15 residues long. Germline V gives CDR1 SGHTA, CDR2 FQGTGA. CDR3 coding DNA: TGTGCCAGCAGTTCGACTGGCGACCGTTCCAATGAGCAGTTCTTC. The encoded protein is CASSSTGDRSNEQFF. The complete variable domain, with remaining parts taken from reference TRBV7-3 and TRBJ2-1, reads GAGVSQTPSNKVTEKGKYVELRCDPISGHTALYWYRQSLGQGPEFLIYFQGTGAADDSGLPNDRFFAVRPEGSVSTLKIQRTERGDSAVYLCASSSTGDRSNEQFFGPGTRLTVL.

This clone appeared once. The chain recombines TRBV11-3 with TRBJ2-1; possible D gene TRBD2, 7 bases. The CDR3 totals 15 residues. Germline V gene lookup returns CDR1 SGHNT and CDR2 YENEEA. Trimming stripped 6 bases from V and 3 bases from J, with 15 bases between. For the CDR3, the DNA is TGTGCCAGCAGTCGAGGGGGGGGTATCTACAATGAGCAGTTCTTC. This sequence encodes CASSRGGGIYNEQFF.

The V gene is TRBV11-3, the J gene TRBJ1-1, with D possibly TRBD1 on 5 matching bases. Germline V lookup: CDR1 SGHNT, CDR2 YENEEA. The V end was cut by 3 bases, the J end by 2 bases, with 13 bases between. The CDR3 covers 15 residues. Here the CDR3 DNA reads TGTGCCAGCAGCTTCGCCGGGGGGGGTAACACTGAAGCTTTCTTT. This codes for CASSFAGGGNTEAFF.

V usage is TRBV19 and J usage is TRBJ2-3; tentative D call: TRBD1 (6 bases). Trimming pared 5 bases from V and 0 bases from J, leaving 15 bases between. The CDR3 is 16 amino acids. Looked up from germline, CDR1 is LNHDA and CDR2 is SQIVND (reference sequence). The CDR3 loop is CASSPKGQSSTDTQYF. CDR3 nucleotide sequence: TGTGCCAGTAGTCCCAAGGGACAATCTAGCACAGATACGCAGTATTTT.

The chain employs TRBV7-2 and TRBJ2-2; no clear D. Germline CDR1 and CDR2: SGHTA and FQGNSA. Trimming cost V 7 bases and J 0 bases, with 12 bases left between them. The CDR3 has 15 amino acids. DNA for the CDR3: TGTGCCAGCACCGTTGACTGGGCGAACACCGGGGAGCTGTTTTTT. This codes for CASTVDWANTGELFF. The full variable domain, completed using reference TRBV7-2 and TRBJ2-2, is GAGVSQSPSNKVTEKGKDVELRCDPISGHTALYWYRQSLGQGLEFLIYFQGNSAPDKSGLPSDRFSAERTGGSVSTLTIQRTQQEDSAVYLCASTVDWANTGELFFGEGSRLTVL.

The rearrangement joins TRBV3-1 (or the pseudogene TRBV3-2) to TRBJ2-5; 12 nucleotides match TRBD2. The CDR3 loop spans 16 amino acids. Germline V CDR1 and CDR2: LGHDT, YNNKEL (reference sequence). After removal of 4 bases from V and 4 bases from J, the junction contained 7 bases not matched to a gene. The CDR3 DNA sequence: TGTGCCAGCAGCCCGACTAGCGGGGGTGTAGGAGAGACCCAGTACTTC. It is translated as CASSPTSGGVGETQYF.

The genes are TRBV12-3 or TRBV12-4 and TRBJ2-7; D is undetermined. CDR3 length: 13 residues. V gave up 1 base and J gave up 2 bases, with 6 bases separating them. CDR3 sequence reads: CASSLGEAYEQYF. CDR3 bases: TGTGCCAGCAGTTTAGGTGAGGCCTACGAGCAGTACTTC.

The sample holds one count of this clone. This chain joins TRBV7-2 and TRBJ1-3, with a weak D call TRBD1 (6 bases). The CDR3 runs 14 residues. The V gene lost 4 bases and the J gene lost 8 bases, with 15 bases spanning the gap. Germline assignment: CDR1 SGHTA and CDR2 FQGNSA. The CDR3: CASSSRGQGYTIYF. DNA for the CDR3: TGTGCCAGCAGCTCCCGGGGGCAGGGTTACACCATATATTTT.